The clone carrying this TCR beta chain has just a few counts. The CDR3 has 14 amino acids. Trimming removed 6 bases from V and 3 bases from J; junction bases left unmatched: 4. Germline V gene data show CDR1 as SNHLY and CDR2 as FYNNEI. After constant-region reverse-primer amplification, full-length variable regions underwent semi-nested PCR with Nested Universal Primer A. TCRdb analysed the 5' RACE reads with MiXCR anew, one entry per CDR3 protein. The table lists tens of thousands of distinct CDR3 sequences, 28% of them singletons. This TCR was sampled from a female donor with breast cancer. The chain carries TRBV2 and TRBJ2-7, with TRBD2 identical over 11 bases. The sequenced sample consisted of naive CD4+ T cells sorted from blood. Subset denoted: naive CD4+ T cells, CD4+CD45RA+CD25-. Here the CDR3 DNA reads TGTGCCAGCAGAGTAACTAGCGGGGGCTACGAGCAGTACTTC. It encodes CASRVTSGGYEQYF.